These T cell receptor beta chains were read from a single sample in a study of CD8 T cells in Susac syndrome. TCRdb reprocessed the immunoSEQ multiplex PCR reads via MiXCR and lists one record per CDR3 protein. The sample includes some 190,000 distinct CDR3 sequences, less than 95% of them seen just once. Material: CD4+ T cells from PBMCs. These receptors originate from a human donor with Susac syndrome. The CDR3 runs from the conserved cysteine through the conserved F or W. A D gene is named only where the DNA matches it firmly. A clone size is listed for some rows: how often the clone was seen (once, few, many), or a class if it is expanded.

V gene	D gene	J gene	clone size	CDR3 protein	CDR3 DNA
TRBV14	-	TRBJ1-2	-	CASSRTLRVDGYTF	TGTGCCAGCAGCCGCACCCTTCGGGTGGATGGCTACACCTTC
TRBV27	-	TRBJ2-7	-	CAIHHHDRCVAYEQYF	TGTGCCATTCACCATCACGACAGGTGTGTGGCCTACGAGCAGTACTTC
TRBV9	-	TRBJ1-2	-	CASSVEGLYGYTF	TGTGCCAGCAGCGTGGAGGGGCTCTATGGCTACACCTTC
TRBV3-1	-	TRBJ2-6	-	CASRLRGPSGANVLTF	TGTGCCAGCAGGCTGAGAGGACCATCGGGGGCCAACGTCCTGACTTTC
TRBV30	TRBD1	TRBJ2-5	-	CAWSLGTEETQYF	TGTGCCTGGAGTCTGGGGACAGAAGAGACCCAGTACTTC
TRBV7-2	TRBD2	TRBJ2-7	once	CASCRLAGADYEQYF	TGTGCCAGCTGCCGACTAGCGGGGGCTGACTACGAGCAGTACTTC
TRBV12-3/TRBV12-4	-	TRBJ2-7	-	CASTPRWGVYEQYF	TGTGCCAGCACCCCCCGATGGGGGGTCTACGAGCAGTACTTC
TRBV6-5	TRBD1	TRBJ2-1	-	CASQADRATNEQFF	TGTGCCAGCCAGGCAGACAGGGCCACGAATGAGCAGTTCTTC
TRBV29-1	TRBD1	TRBJ1-2	-	CSARDRVNYGYTF	TGCAGCGCGAGGGACAGGGTTAACTATGGCTACACCTTC
TRBV20-1	-	TRBJ1-5	-	CSARGGNQPQHF	TGCAGTGCTAGGGGGGGCAATCAGCCCCAGCATTTT
TRBV5-6	-	TRBJ2-5	-	CASSQGGMMETQYF	TGTGCCAGCAGCCAGGGGGGGATGATGGAGACCCAGTACTTC
TRBV29-1	TRBD1	TRBJ1-3	-	CSVERQGKGGNTIYF	TGCAGCGTTGAAAGACAGGGGAAGGGTGGAAACACCATATATTTT
TRBV19	-	TRBJ1-5	-	CASSTSEGDLHF	TGTGCCAGTAGTACCTCCGAAGGAGACCTCCATTTT